This passage covers 7 T cell receptor beta chains from one sample sequenced in a study of blood T cells in healthy people across ages. Together with a sample-barcoded 5' primer, a J-beta primer mix was included in a second PCR lasting roughly 6 to 12 cycles. MiXCR, run by TCRdb on the 5' RACE reads, gives a single entry per CDR3 protein. The repertoire includes 550,000 to 650,000 distinct CDR3 sequences, about 30% of them detected once, and 15% to 17% sits in the top ten. The sequenced material came from blood. These receptors were obtained from a woman over 75 in good health.

This clonotype was detected ten times or more. CDR3 in DNA: TGTGCCAGCAGCTTAGCCCAGGGCTACGAGCAGTACTTC. This translates into CASSLAQGYEQYF. This chain connects TRBV7-7 to TRBJ2-7; possibly TRBD1 for D (5 bases). The length of the CDR3 is 13 residues. CDR1 is SSHAT and CDR2 is FNYEAQ in the germline V gene (reference sequence). V was cut by 0 bases and J by 3 bases, with 6 bases left in between.

The chain has TRBV12-3 or TRBV12-4 and TRBJ2-2; D gene unclear. V lost 5 bases and J lost 2, with 6 bases in between. CDR3 length equals 13 residues. CDR3 DNA: TGTGCCAGCAGTAGGGCCAACACCGGGGAGCTGTTTTTT. It encodes CASSRANTGELFF.

To note about this clonotype: At one of its ends the junction is not consistent with the germline gene, which may arise from a read error. V and J are TRBV20-1 and TRBJ2-3; 10 bases are shared with TRBD2. Germline V gene sequence: CDR1 DFQATT, CDR2 SNEGSKA (reference sequence). The CDR3 contains 15 residues. The CDR3 region is CGARTAGGLRDTQYF. The CDR3 DNA reads as TGCGGTGCGAGAACAGCGGGGGGGCTGAGAGATACGCAGTATTTT.

This clonotype came up a few times. This chain links TRBV7-9 with TRBJ1-4; 10 nucleotides match TRBD1. CDR3 length: 13 amino acids. V lost 10 bases, J lost 6 bases, and 5 bases stayed unmatched. Germline V gene sequence: CDR1 SEHNR, CDR2 FQNEAQ (reference sequence). CDR3 coding DNA: TGTGCCAACCAAGGGACAGGGGATGAAAAACTGTTTTTT. It is translated as CANQGTGDEKLFF.

This clonotype has only one observation. The germline gene is not matched at one end of the junction; a read error may be the cause. The V and J genes are TRBV11-2 and TRBJ2-4; TRBD2 agrees at 12 bases. With the DNA end fitting TRBJ2-5 better, the J assignment may be wrong. Germline CDR1 reads SGHAT; CDR2 reads FQNNGV. This CDR3 spans 19 amino acids. CDR3 sequence reads: CAGSLSGATSGGLQETQYF. In DNA, the CDR3 is TGTGCCGGCAGCTTATCGGGGGCGACTAGCGGGGGTCTCCAAGAGACCCAGTACTTC.

This clonotype was counted ten times or more. The chain recombines TRBV6-1 with TRBJ2-5; possibly TRBD1 or TRBD2 for D (6 bases each). This CDR3 is 17 amino acids long. V gave up 5 bases and J gave up 1 base, with 20 bases separating them. Per the germline V gene, CDR1 is MNHNS and CDR2 is SASEGT. The DNA for the CDR3 is TGTGCCAGCAGTCGCGTTATGGGAGGACAGCTCCAAGAGACCCAGTACTTC. It specifies CASSRVMGGQLQETQYF.

This chain connects TRBV29-1 to TRBJ1-5; 10 bases align to TRBD1. The CDR3 has 13 amino acids. CDR1 SQVTM and CDR2 ANQGSEA come from the germline V gene. The V gene end was trimmed by 7 bases and the J gene end by 7 bases; junction bases not matched to a gene: 7. CDR3: CSAGQGVGQPQHF. In nucleotides, the CDR3 is TGCAGCGCTGGACAGGGGGTCGGGCAGCCCCAGCATTTT.